The entry below describes one T cell receptor (beta chain). CDR3 length: 14 residues. CDR1 is PRHDT and CDR2 is FYEKMQ in the germline V gene (reference sequence). V dropped 8 bases and J dropped 10; count of bases not matched to a gene: 10. These data come from a study of blood T cell repertoires in COVID-19. Study details: T cells, B-cell-depleted T cells, or PBMCs supplied cDNA or gDNA.

Original handling: Nucleated cell counts were estimated from reference gene primer amplification. Assay used: immunoSEQ multiplex PCR; TCRdb lists only in-frame clones, some missing. That table gives V, J and clone size, and the DNA gave D and trimming. This table holds about 210,000 clones, approximately 82% found once. The material sequenced was peripheral blood. The chain links TRBV13 to TRBJ1-6, with TRBD1 identical over 8 bases. The TCR comes from a man between 40 and 49 years old who had recovered from COVID-19. The CDR3 region has the DNA TGTGCCAGCCGAACTCAGGGGGCCGGGTCACCCCTCCACTTT. Translated: CASRTQGAGSPLHF.